The clone carrying this T cell receptor beta chain has a single count. Its antigen remains unidentified. The sample is drawn from a study of cytomegalovirus exposure and HLA in healthy donors. Study overall: Sequencing of around 200 million T cells in an earlier analysis found 95 million to 120 million unique TCR beta sequences.

Broader study findings: Among the most significant clusters, several appeared linked to common viral pathogens in a later analysis. TCR beta sequences reportedly predicted most subjects' HLA-A and HLA-B alleles accurately. A classifier reportedly called cytomegalovirus status with high sensitivity and specificity.

The study ran its PCR with 60 Vbeta and 13 Jbeta primers. Some clones are missing from TCRdb's copy, which holds only in-frame ones; the method was immunoSEQ multiplex PCR. The sample consists of approximately 130,000 clones, 75% of them appearing once. The CDR3 consists of 13 residues. The germline V gene has CDR1 SGHTA and CDR2 FQGNSA. V was clipped by 6 bases and J by 5 bases, with 13 bases between them. The receptor was derived from a man aged 30 to 45 in good health and CMV-seronegative. Sequenced sample: PBMCs. This chain links TRBV7-2 with TRBJ1-1; no firm D call. DNA of the CDR3: TGTGCCAGCAGAACTAACTTTGGGACTGAAGCTTTCTTT. Translation gives CASRTNFGTEAFF.